Listed here are 20 T cell receptor beta chains from one sample, sequenced in a study of blood T cell repertoires in COVID-19. Profiling relied on immunoSEQ multiplex PCR, and the TCRdb table lists in-frame clones only, not all of them. The sample includes fewer than 45,000 clones, around 87% of them seen just once. The source material was peripheral blood. The receptors originated from an elderly man with active COVID-19.

This clone has a single count. The rearrangement links TRBV28 to TRBJ2-5; TRBD2 aligns across 8 bases. The germline V gene encodes CDR1 MDHEN and CDR2 SYDVKM. V lost 10 bases and J lost 4; bases outside the gene matches: 14. The CDR3 totals 15 residues. As DNA, the CDR3 is TGTGCCACTTCCGCACCCTCTACTAGCGGAGAGACCCAGTACTTC. It specifies CATSAPSTSGETQYF.

The V call is TRBV7-5, the J call TRBJ1-5; TRBD1, the D gene given by the table, was not confirmed from the DNA. TRBV7-5 is deemed a pseudogene. The CDR3 runs 15 residues. CDR3 loop: CARSLRDSSNQPQHF. Written as DNA, the CDR3 is TGTGCCAGAAGCTTACGGGACAGTAGCAATCAGCCCCAGCATTTT.

This rearrangement joins TRBV2 to TRBJ2-6, with a tentative D call TRBD1 (6 bases). Deletions cut 7 bases from V and 1 base from J, with 11 bases between. Germline V gene sequence: CDR1 SNHLY, CDR2 FYNNEI. The CDR3 length is 15 residues. The CDR3 nucleotides read TGTGCCAGCACCCCCCAGGGGTCTGGGGCCAACGTCCTGACTTTC. Translated: CASTPQGSGANVLTF.

The chain joins TRBV5-4 to TRBJ2-3; 8 bases match TRBD1. With V trimmed by 2 bases and J by 3 bases, 5 bases remained unmatched. Germline CDR1 and CDR2: SGHNT and YYREEE (reference sequence). CDR3 size: 15 residues. The CDR3 sequence: CASSLTTGVTDTQYF. The CDR3 nucleotides read TGTGCCAGCAGCTTAACGACAGGGGTTACAGATACGCAGTATTTT.

This clone was recorded a few times. The genes are TRBV7-2 and TRBJ2-5, with a weak D call TRBD2 (5 bases). The V gene's germline CDR1 is SGHTA and CDR2 FQGNSA. V lost 4 bases to trimming and J lost 1 base, with 19 bases between them. This CDR3 has 17 amino acids. As DNA, the CDR3 is TGTGCCAGCAGCTCCCCCTTTAGTCCCGGGATCCAAGAGACCCAGTACTTC. Protein sequence: CASSSPFSPGIQETQYF.

V and J are TRBV6-5 and TRBJ2-1, with D tentatively TRBD2 (6 bases). V dropped 7 bases and J dropped 12 bases, with 16 bases sitting between them. Germline CDR1 is MNHEY and CDR2 is SVGAGI. The CDR3 consists of 12 residues. The CDR3 nucleotides are TGTGCCAGCACCAACGCGGGGATCGCGCAGTTCTTC. It codes for CASTNAGIAQFF.

This chain links TRBV3-1 (or the pseudogene TRBV3-2) with TRBJ2-7; TRBD2 matches at 10 bases. Unmatched junction bases numbered 7, after V lost 6 bases and J lost 5 bases. From germline, CDR1 is LGHDT and CDR2 YNNKEL (reference sequence). The CDR3 contains 14 residues. CDR3: CASRAAGGPDEQYF. The CDR3 DNA follows: TGTGCCAGCAGAGCAGCGGGAGGGCCGGACGAGCAGTACTTC.

The genes are TRBV7-9 and TRBJ2-1; 9 positions agree with TRBD2. Germline V gene lookup returns CDR1 SEHNR and CDR2 FQNEAQ (reference sequence). Trimming cost V 5 bases and J 0 bases; bases outside gene matches: 8. The CDR3 contains 17 residues. The CDR3 DNA reads as TGTGCCAGCAGCCCATACCTTAGCGGGAGCTCCTACAATGAGCAGTTCTTC. Amino acid sequence: CASSPYLSGSSYNEQFF.

The chain couples TRBV7-8 to TRBJ2-7; 8 bases map to TRBD1. Trimming at V came to 1 base and at J to 7 bases, leaving 6 bases not matched to a gene. The germline gives CDR1 SGHVS, CDR2 FQNEAQ. This CDR3 region has 14 residues. CDR3: CASSLGQGAGEQYF. The DNA for the CDR3 is TGTGCCAGCAGCTTAGGGCAGGGGGCTGGAGAGCAGTACTTC.

This clone has only one observation. The junction differs from germline at one of its ends, possibly a read error. The gene calls are TRBV2 and TRBJ2-1, with D maybe TRBD1 (5 bases). The CDR3 loop spans 13 amino acids. The germline V gene has CDR1 SNHLY and CDR2 FYNNEI. The CDR3, as DNA: TGTGCCGGCAGCACGGCAGGGAACAATGAGCAGTTCTTC. Residues: CAGSTAGNNEQFF. Full variable domain (rest looked up from reference TRBV2 and TRBJ2-1): EPEVTQTPSHQVTQMGQEVILRCVPISNHLYFYWYRQILGQKVEFLVSFYNNEISEKSEIFDDQFSVERPDGSNFTLKIRSTKLEDSAMYFCAGSTAGNNEQFFGPGTRLTVL.

The chain recombines TRBV3-1 (or the pseudogene TRBV3-2) with TRBJ2-7; no clear D. Trimming shortened V by 4 bases and J by 5 bases, and 15 bases separated the two germline ends. The CDR3 sequence is 14 residues long. The germline V gene has CDR1 LGHDT and CDR2 YNNKEL (reference sequence). The CDR3 DNA reads as TGTGCCAGCAGCCCAGTACAGAGTAGGAACGAGCAGTACTTC. It codes for CASSPVQSRNEQYF.

The chain employs TRBV7-9 and TRBJ1-2; D not resolved. Germline values: CDR1 SEHNR, CDR2 FQNEAQ (reference sequence). The V and J ends lost 4 bases and 0 bases respectively, with 12 bases between them. The CDR3 has 15 residues. The CDR3 reads CASSSHDKTNYGYTF. For the CDR3, the DNA is TGTGCCAGCAGCTCACACGACAAGACTAACTATGGCTACACCTTC.

J is TRBJ2-1 and V is TRBV4-3, with 10 bases lining up with TRBD2. V shed 0 bases and J 0 bases; nucleotides not matched to a gene: 5. The CDR3 loop spans 18 amino acids. Looked up from germline, CDR1 is LGHNA and CDR2 is YSLEER. CDR3 in amino acids: CASSQDSGLADSYNEQFF. The DNA for the CDR3 is TGCGCCAGCAGCCAAGATAGTGGACTAGCGGACTCCTACAATGAGCAGTTCTTC.

This clone was found a few times. The rearrangement uses TRBV28 and TRBJ2-1; 9 bases agree with TRBD2. Germline assignment: CDR1 MDHEN and CDR2 SYDVKM. V shed 6 bases, J shed 5 bases, and the junction held 11 bases outside the gene matches. The CDR3 length is 16 residues. The CDR3: CASSSGTSRSHNEQFF. DNA of the CDR3: TGTGCCAGCAGCTCTGGGACTAGCCGATCCCACAATGAGCAGTTCTTC.

The chain joins TRBV7-6 to TRBJ2-7; 7 bases are a match to TRBD2. CDR3 length equals 16 residues. Losses at the gene ends were 1 base for V and 4 bases for J; bases not matched to a gene: 10. Germline CDR1 and CDR2: SGHVS and FNYEAQ. The CDR3 sequence is CASSLGGGAGVYEQYF. Written as DNA, the CDR3 is TGTGCCAGCAGCTTAGGGGGAGGGGCGGGAGTGTACGAGCAGTACTTC.

The chain joins TRBV18 to TRBJ1-1, with no clear D. CDR3 length equals 12 residues. Germline CDR1 reads KGHSH; CDR2 reads LQKENI. Trimming shortened V by 1 base and J by 8 bases, and 8 bases separated the two germline ends. CDR3 coding DNA: TGTGCCAGCTCACCACGGCGGGAAGAAGCTTTCTTT. Its protein product is CASSPRREEAFF.

This sequence joins TRBV28 and TRBJ2-2; a weak D match, TRBD1 (5 bases). The CDR3 loop spans 16 amino acids. CDR1 and CDR2 from the germline V gene are MDHEN and SYDVKM. The V end lost 3 bases, the J end lost 4 bases, and 15 bases lay between the germline ends. CDR3 DNA sequence: TGTGCCAGCAGTTTCCCCGTGGGGCAGGGCACCGGGGAGCTGTTTTTT. As protein: CASSFPVGQGTGELFF.

The V call is TRBV7-8, the J call TRBJ2-3; no firm D call. Trimming took off 1 base at V and 4 bases at J, with 12 bases between the two ends. Germline loops: CDR1 SGHVS, CDR2 FQNEAQ. This CDR3 spans 15 amino acids. For the CDR3, the DNA is TGTGCCAGCAGCTTAGGCCCGGGTGGCGCAGATACGCAGTATTTT. It is translated as CASSLGPGGADTQYF.

The V and J genes are TRBV28 and TRBJ2-3, with 7 bases identical to TRBD2. Germline V gene sequence: CDR1 MDHEN, CDR2 SYDVKM. This CDR3 region has 16 residues. V lost 3 bases, J lost 3 bases, and 9 bases stayed unmatched. As DNA, the CDR3 is TGTGCCAGCAGTTTGAGACGGGAGGATCTGACAGATACGCAGTATTTT. Protein: CASSLRREDLTDTQYF.

This chain joins TRBV5-4 and TRBJ1-2, with D unresolved. This CDR3 region has 14 residues. Germline V CDR1 and CDR2: SGHNT, YYREEE (reference sequence). The V end lost 0 bases, the J end lost 3 bases, and 9 bases lay between the germline ends. The DNA for the CDR3 is TGTGCCAGCAGCTTGGGGTCGGTCTACTATGGCTACACCTTC. Residues: CASSLGSVYYGYTF.